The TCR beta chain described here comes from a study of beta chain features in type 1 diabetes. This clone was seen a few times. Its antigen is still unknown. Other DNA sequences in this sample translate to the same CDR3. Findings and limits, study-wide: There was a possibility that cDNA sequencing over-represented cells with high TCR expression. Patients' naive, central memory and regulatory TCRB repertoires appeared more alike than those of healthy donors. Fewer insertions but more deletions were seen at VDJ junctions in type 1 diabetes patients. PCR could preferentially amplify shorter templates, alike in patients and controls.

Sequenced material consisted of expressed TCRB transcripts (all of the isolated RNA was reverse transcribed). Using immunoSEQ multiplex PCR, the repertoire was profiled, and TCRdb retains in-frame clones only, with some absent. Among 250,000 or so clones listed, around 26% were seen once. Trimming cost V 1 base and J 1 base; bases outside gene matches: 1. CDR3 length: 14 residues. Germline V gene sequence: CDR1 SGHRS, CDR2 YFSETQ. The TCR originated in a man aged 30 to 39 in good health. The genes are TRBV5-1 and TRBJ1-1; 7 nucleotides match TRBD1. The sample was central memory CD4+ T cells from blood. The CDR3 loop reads CASSLRQGNTEAFF. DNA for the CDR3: TGCGCCAGCAGCTTGAGACAGGGGAACACTGAAGCTTTCTTT.